Reported below is one T cell receptor (beta chain). Its specificity is unknown. This CDR3 is 16 amino acids long. The germline V gene has CDR1 SGHTA and CDR2 FQGNSA. V was pared by 3 bases and J by 1 base, with 12 bases between. TCR beta VDJ and CDR3 profiling used genomic DNA as template. TCRdb independently ran MiXCR on the reads; one entry per CDR3 protein. The sample comprises 200,000 or so distinct CDR3 sequences, 55% to 70% of which are singletons, and about 43% rests with the top ten. This sample was taken from a study of CD8+CD57+ T cells in acquired aplastic anemia. Study-wide points: No significant difference in CD8+ Simpson's diversity was found between patients and controls.

The sequenced sample consisted of sorted CD4+, CD8+, or CD8+CD57+ T cells (not recorded which) from PBMCs. The chain is built from TRBV7-2 and TRBJ2-2; D call uncertain. This receptor was identified in a human donor with severe aplastic anemia or a healthy control (not recorded which). The CDR3 here is CASSFPRSGNTGELFF. The CDR3 coding sequence is TGTGCCAGCAGCTTTCCGAGATCAGGGAACACCGGGGAGCTGTTTTTT. The whole variable domain, filled in from reference TRBV7-2 and TRBJ2-2, reads GAGVSQSPSNKVTEKGKDVELRCDPISGHTALYWYRQSLGQGLEFLIYFQGNSAPDKSGLPSDRFSAERTGGSVSTLTIQRTQQEDSAVYLCASSFPRSGNTGELFFGEGSRLTVL.